This T cell receptor beta chain derives from a study of cytomegalovirus exposure and HLA in healthy donors. Germline V gene lookup returns CDR1 SGDLS and CDR2 YYNGEE. The ends were cut back, 0 bases at V and 2 bases at J, with 8 bases in the middle. The CDR3 contains 15 residues. Study-level results: Overall, approximately 150 TCR beta chains were annotated as cytomegalovirus-associated. Sequencing artifact likely explains a cluster of highly shared sequence variants. TCR beta sequences reportedly predicted the HLA-A and HLA-B alleles of most subjects accurately.

Turning to this clone: Its specificity is unknown.

PCR was performed using 60 Vbeta and 13 Jbeta primers. In the original analysis: Later reanalysis found 70 million to 95 million unique TCR beta chains, around 10 million of them shared. Clones were sequenced by immunoSEQ multiplex PCR, and TCRdb holds only the in-frame ones, with some missing. V and J calls and clone size come straight from that table; D and trimming were deduced from the DNA. Recorded for this sample: over 75,000 clones. The sequence derives from a girl aged 10 to 17 in good health and CMV-seropositive. The sample comprised PBMCs. This chain joins TRBV9 and TRBJ2-2; tentatively, D is TRBD2 (6 bases). This CDR3 reads CASSVEGLNTGELFF. CDR3 DNA: TGTGCCAGCAGCGTAGAGGGACTTAACACCGGGGAGCTGTTTTTT. Together with reference TRBV9 and TRBJ2-2, the CDR3 gives the full variable domain: DSGVTQTPKHLITATGQRVTLRCSPRSGDLSVYWYQQSLDQGLQFLIQYYNGEERAKGNILERFSAQQFPDLHSELNLSSLELGDSALYFCASSVEGLNTGELFFGEGSRLTVL.